Described below is a single TCR beta chain sequence and its context. These data come from a study of blood T cell repertoires in COVID-19. The assay was immunoSEQ multiplex PCR, and TCRdb's table has in-frame clones only and misses some. The sample includes approximately 200,000 clones, about 87% of them seen just once. This sequence originates from a man younger than 35 with acute COVID-19. The sequencing input was PBMCs or T cells enriched from blood (not recorded which).

The CDR3 region is CASSQTGLRTYGYTF. The DNA of the CDR3 is TGCGCCAGCAGCCAAACAGGGCTTCGGACTTATGGCTACACCTTC. This rearrangement joins TRBV4-1 to TRBJ1-2, with D possibly TRBD1 on 6 matching bases. V lost 2 bases and J 5 bases, leaving 15 bases between the germline ends. The CDR3 runs to 15 residues. Germline CDR1 reads MGHRA; CDR2 reads YSYEKL.